This T cell receptor (beta chain) was captured by sequencing in a study of identical twins. This clonotype showed up just a few times. Antigen unknown. Healthy Caucasians provided all donations. Study-wide points: Insertion counts were lower in abundant cord blood beta clonotypes, a trend that memory repertoires did not show. Conclusions rested on cross-sectional statistics rather than following the same donors.

A universal primer site was added by template switching, and unique molecular identifiers were carried by the cDNA. TCRdb passed the 5' RACE reads through MiXCR, listing each CDR3 protein once. The table lists fewer than 650,000 distinct CDR3 sequences, 7% to 7.5% of them singletons. This CDR3 has 15 residues. Per the germline V gene, CDR1 is SGHDN and CDR2 is FVKESK. Trimming at V came to 2 bases and at J to 6 bases, leaving 7 bases not matched to a gene. These data were also filed under a second study, of yellow fever vaccine responses in identical twins.

The chain combines TRBV14 with TRBJ2-3; 8 nucleotides agree with TRBD1. The receptor was derived from a woman younger than 30 in good health. The sequenced sample was PBMCs. CDR3 in DNA: TGTGCCAGCAGCCAACAACCAGGGGGCTCGGATACGCAGTATTTT. This encodes CASSQQPGGSDTQYF.